Following are 20 T cell receptor beta chains from one sample sequenced in a study of blood T cell repertoires in COVID-19. Here immunoSEQ multiplex PCR was the method, and the copy in TCRdb shows in-frame clones only, minus some. This sample carries 86,000 or so clones, around 91% of them seen once, and the ten largest clones take about 1.9%. Material for sequencing was peripheral blood. The receptors stem from a woman between 45 and 60 years old in a cohort sampled during active COVID-19.

This clone has only one observation. The rearrangement joins TRBV10-3 to TRBJ2-1, with 7 bases aligning to TRBD1. Germline V lookup: CDR1 ENHRY, CDR2 SYGVKD. CDR3 length: 16 amino acids. With V trimmed by 0 bases and J by 7 bases, 9 bases remained unmatched. The CDR3 reads CAISESRDSLGNEQFF. CDR3 DNA sequence: TGTGCCATCAGTGAGTCTCGGGACAGTTTGGGGAATGAGCAGTTCTTC.

The chain joins TRBV30 to TRBJ1-1, with 8 bases fitting TRBD1. This CDR3 has 14 amino acids. From germline, CDR1 is GTSNPN and CDR2 SVGIG (reference sequence). With 1 base clipped from V and 2 bases from J, the junction kept 3 bases outside the gene matches. CDR3 coding DNA: TGTGCCTGGAGTGACGGACAGGGAAACACTGAAGCTTTCTTT. It codes for CAWSDGQGNTEAFF.

The rearrangement joins TRBV24-1 to TRBJ2-1, with D possibly being TRBD2 (5 bases). CDR1 is KGHDR and CDR2 is SFDVKD in the germline V gene. This CDR3 has 16 residues. V lost 5 bases to trimming and J lost 4 bases, with 17 bases between them. The CDR3 region has the DNA TGTGCCACCAGTGCTGCCGGTCGGGGTACTTACAATGAGCAGTTCTTC. Translation gives CATSAAGRGTYNEQFF.

This sequence joins TRBV24-1 and TRBJ1-1; D perhaps matches TRBD1 (6 bases). This CDR3 has 13 residues. V was cut by 5 bases and J by 5 bases, with 11 bases left in between. Germline V CDR1 and CDR2: KGHDR, SFDVKD. The CDR3 is CATSGGRRTEAFF. As DNA, the CDR3 is TGTGCCACCAGTGGGGGGCGGAGGACTGAAGCTTTCTTT.

V gene TRBV28 combines with J gene TRBJ2-5; 7 bases are a match to TRBD1. Looked up from germline, CDR1 is MDHEN and CDR2 is SYDVKM. V was pared by 5 bases and J by 6 bases, with 9 bases of the junction left unmatched. The CDR3 runs 14 residues. Here the CDR3 reads CASSTNRGGKTQYF. CDR3 DNA: TGTGCCAGCAGTACTAACAGGGGTGGAAAGACCCAGTACTTC.

V is TRBV19 and J is TRBJ1-5; no clear D gene. Germline V lookup: CDR1 LNHDA, CDR2 SQIVND (reference sequence). The CDR3 has 16 residues. V was shortened by 2 bases and J by 0 bases, with 11 bases between the two germline ends. CDR3 nucleotide sequence: TGTGCCAGTAGTATATCGCAGGATTATAGCAATCAGCCCCAGCATTTT. Encoded protein: CASSISQDYSNQPQHF.

The chain couples TRBV7-9 to TRBJ2-7, with 12 bases identical to TRBD2. This CDR3 has 17 amino acids. CDR1 and CDR2 from the germline V gene are SEHNR and FQNEAQ (reference sequence). The V and J ends lost 3 bases and 2 bases, in that order; junction bases with no gene match: 8. The DNA for the CDR3 is TGTGCCAGCAGCTTCGGATCTGGACTAGCGGGACCCTACGAGCAGTACTTC. Amino acids: CASSFGSGLAGPYEQYF. The complete variable domain, with remaining parts taken from reference TRBV7-9 and TRBJ2-7, reads DTGVSQNPRHKITKRGQNVTFRCDPISEHNRLYWYRQTLGQGPEFLTYFQNEAQLEKSRLLSDRFSAERPKGSFSTLEIQRTEQGDSAMYLCASSFGSGLAGPYEQYFGPGTRLTVT.

V is TRBV4-2 and J is TRBJ2-7; 12 bases align to TRBD2. Germline V gene data show CDR1 as LGHNA and CDR2 as YNFKEQ. The CDR3 consists of 16 residues. V lost 1 base, J lost 7 bases, and 8 bases stayed unmatched. The CDR3: CASSQGTSGVRLEQYF. DNA of the CDR3: TGTGCCAGCAGCCAAGGGACTAGCGGGGTCAGGCTGGAGCAGTACTTC.

The chain carries TRBV2 and TRBJ1-5; 8 bases are shared with TRBD1. The V segment lost 6 bases and the J segment 3 bases; nucleotides outside the gene matches: 13. CDR1 is SNHLY, CDR2 FYNNEI, per germline. The CDR3 runs 17 residues. The CDR3 is CASSYPPTGDYNQPQHF. CDR3 nucleotide sequence: TGTGCCAGCAGCTACCCACCGACAGGGGATTACAATCAGCCCCAGCATTTT.

The chain couples TRBV5-1 to TRBJ1-2, with D perhaps matching TRBD1 (5 bases). V was cut by 0 bases and J by 3 bases, with 9 bases left in between. The CDR3 is made up of 14 amino acids. Germline CDR1 SGHRS, CDR2 YFSETQ. The CDR3 nucleotides are TGCGCCAGCAGCTTGGAACCAGGGCACTATGGCTACACCTTC. This sequence encodes CASSLEPGHYGYTF. Full variable domain (outside the CDR3, taken from reference TRBV5-1 and TRBJ1-2): KAGVTQTPRYLIKTRGQQVTLSCSPISGHRSVSWYQQTPGQGLQFLFEYFSETQRNKGNFPGRFSGRQFSNSRSEMNVSTLELGDSALYLCASSLEPGHYGYTFGSGTRLTVV.

This sequence joins TRBV19 and TRBJ2-6; TRBD1 aligns across 7 bases. CDR1 and CDR2 (germline): LNHDA, SQIVND (reference sequence). Trimming cost V 10 bases and J 3 bases; bases outside gene matches: 3. This CDR3 spans 13 amino acids. The DNA for the CDR3 is TGTGCCACCGGGACAGTTGGGGCCAACGTCCTGACTTTC. Amino acids: CATGTVGANVLTF.

The chain is built from TRBV12-3 or TRBV12-4 and TRBJ1-1; TRBD1 might be the D (5 bases). Deletions cut 1 base from V and 8 bases from J, with 11 bases between. The CDR3 spans 13 residues. The CDR3 nucleotides are TGTGCCAGCAGTTTAGAGGGGAATTGGGAAGCTTTCTTT. It is translated as CASSLEGNWEAFF.

This clone was counted a single time. V gene TRBV30 combines with J gene TRBJ2-3, with D perhaps TRBD1 (6 bases). V lost 2 bases and J lost 1, with 13 bases in between. The germline V gene has CDR1 GTSNPN and CDR2 SVGIG (reference sequence). The CDR3 contains 15 residues. This CDR3 is CAWSRPRQGTDTQYF. The CDR3 nucleotides are TGTGCCTGGAGTCGGCCTAGACAGGGCACAGATACGCAGTATTTT.

The chain links TRBV4-2 to TRBJ2-7, with TRBD1 matching over 9 bases. CDR1 and CDR2 (germline): LGHNA, YNFKEQ. V lost 1 base, J lost 2 bases, and 3 bases stayed unmatched. The CDR3 is 15 residues long. CDR3 in amino acids: CASSQAGTGTYEQYF. Written as DNA, the CDR3 is TGTGCCAGCAGCCAAGCCGGGACAGGGACCTACGAGCAGTACTTC.

The rearrangement joins TRBV28 to TRBJ1-1, with TRBD1 as a possible D gene (6 bases). With 6 bases removed from V and 5 bases from J, the gap between germline ends came to 13 bases. Germline V lookup: CDR1 MDHEN, CDR2 SYDVKM. The CDR3 extends over 13 amino acids. The CDR3, as DNA: TGTGCCAGCAGCGGGGGGGCTAGGACTGAAGCTTTCTTT. It yields the protein CASSGGARTEAFF.

The CDR3 is CSALQETQYF. For the CDR3, the DNA is TGCAGTGCTCTGCAAGAGACCCAGTACTTC. The J gene is TRBJ2-5, the V gene TRBV20-1; D not resolved. Germline assignment: CDR1 DFQATT and CDR2 SNEGSKA (reference sequence). There are 10 residues in the CDR3. With 5 bases removed from V and 2 bases from J, the gap between germline ends came to 3 bases.

The chain has TRBV6-4 and TRBJ1-5; TRBD1 agrees at 8 bases. The CDR3 sequence is 17 residues long. V was clipped by 0 bases and J by 4 bases; unmatched bases: 8. In germline, CDR1 is MRHNA, CDR2 SNTAGT. CDR3 in DNA: TGTGCCAGCAGTGACTCAGAACAGGGGGTCCTGAATCAGCCCCAGCATTTT. It encodes CASSDSEQGVLNQPQHF.

The V call is TRBV6-6, the J call TRBJ1-2; TRBD1 agrees at 10 bases. The germline CDR1 and CDR2 sequences are MNHNY and SVGAGI (reference sequence). Trimming cost V 4 bases and J 8 bases; bases outside gene matches: 10. CDR3 size: 15 residues. The CDR3 coding sequence is TGTGCCAGCAGTTCCCCGGGACAGGGGCCTAGAGGCTACACCTTC. As protein: CASSSPGQGPRGYTF.

V is TRBV7-8 and J is TRBJ1-2; no definite D call. V was pared by 2 bases and J by 1 base, with 14 bases between. There are 16 residues in the CDR3. CDR1 SGHVS and CDR2 FQNEAQ come from the germline V gene. As DNA, the CDR3 is TGTGCCAGCAGCTTACTGGCGGGAGGAGGTAACTATGGCTACACCTTC. Its protein product is CASSLLAGGGNYGYTF.

The rearrangement joins TRBV6-5 to TRBJ1-2; the match to TRBD1 covers 9 bases. Germline lookup yields CDR1 MNHEY and CDR2 SVGAGI. The CDR3 is 14 residues long. Germline trimming cut 5 bases from V and 3 bases from J; bases unmatched to any gene: 4. The CDR3 protein is CASSRDRADYGYTF. The CDR3 DNA sequence: TGTGCCAGCAGTCGGGACAGGGCAGACTATGGCTACACCTTC.